This T cell receptor (beta chain) was sequenced in a study of blood T cell repertoires in COVID-19. Study-level background: Acute and convalescent COVID-19 specimens originated in the United States, Italy and Spain. Sample material is recorded as cDNA or gDNA derived from T cells, B-cell-depleted T cells, or PBMCs.

Methods used by the authors: How many nucleated cells were present was estimated from reference gene primer amplification. TCRdb's table, derived via immunoSEQ multiplex PCR, lists solely in-frame clones and lacks some. That table furnishes V, J and clone size, whereas the DNA furnished D and trimming. Of roughly 250,000 clones in the sample, 80% to 90% were seen once. CDR1 and CDR2 (germline): SGHRS, YFSETQ. The CDR3 runs 14 residues. The J segment lost 5 bases and the V segment lost 3 bases, leaving 6 bases of the junction unmatched. Sequenced input: peripheral blood. This TCR was recovered from a middle-aged woman with acute or convalescent COVID-19. The chain carries TRBV5-1 and TRBJ2-5, with 8 bases identical to TRBD2. The CDR3 region is CASSSGTSSETQYF. The CDR3 coding sequence is TGCGCCAGCAGCTCCGGGACTAGTAGCGAGACCCAGTACTTC.